A selection of T cell receptor beta chains follows, all from one sample in a study of HIV-infected patients and healthy controls. Each CDR3 protein is one row after TCRdb ran MiXCR on the 5' RACE reads. The repertoire holds some 13,000 distinct CDR3 sequences, with 9.9% as singletons. Sample: blood. These receptors were obtained from an adult in good health. CDR3s leave out the opening cysteine and the closing phenylalanine or tryptophan. D genes are given only for firm matches.

V gene | CDR3 length | D gene | CDR3 protein
TRBV12-3/TRBV12-4 | 12 | . | ASSPPTANYGYT
TRBV6-5 | 12 | . | ASSQQSTKEKLF
TRBV9 | 13 | . | ASSQWGSSYNEQF
TRBV20-1 | 13 | TRBD1 | SASPYGQGIRGYT
TRBV19 | 12 | . | ASIRRAGENEQF
TRBV20-1 | 17 | TRBD2 | SARVDGLAGGNTYNEQF
TRBV20-1 | 14 | . | SATLGGPYSTDTQY
TRBV6-6 | 11 | . | ASKDSANYGYT
TRBV3-1 | 13 | . | ASSQRGTEQETQY
TRBV9 | 13 | . | ASSGGEGSYNEQF
TRBV20-1 | 10 | . | SAELPTDTQY
TRBV7-9 | 12 | TRBD2 | ASRGTSGSYEQY
TRBV20-1 | 11 | TRBD1 | SALTGSNQPQH
TRBV6-2/TRBV6-3 | 12 | TRBD1 | ASSTQGADQPQH
TRBV29-1 | 9 | . | SVSVGETQY
TRBV24-1 | 9 | . | ATSAADTQY
TRBV20-1 | 9 | . | SAREGRTQY
TRBV18 | 13 | . | ASSPDGNLGSIQY
TRBV28 | 12 | . | ASSLTGSSYEQY
TRBV27 | 12 | . | ASSLGRGGSEAF
TRBV12-3/TRBV12-4 | 11 | . | ASSSLGGKGYT
TRBV4-2 | 14 | TRBD1 | ASSPYPQGDEYEQY
TRBV29-1 | 11 | . | SVGFGVGETQY
TRBV13 | 14 | . | ASSSRQKDANYEQY
TRBV20-1 | 13 | . | SARDFRHRNTEAF
TRBV27 | 11 | . | ASGSPRWGGYT